These 21 T cell receptor beta chains were sequenced from one sample in a study of human T cells and chemical hapten exposure. The sample's time point: healthy volunteer bleed at 6 weeks. The study extracted total RNA from unfractionated whole blood. TCRdb ran MiXCR on the RACE reads and lists one entry per CDR3 protein. The sample lists more than 75,000 distinct CDR3 sequences; about 8.6% were seen once. The sample consisted of whole blood. These receptors all stem from a male donor in good health. Some clones in this sample may be carry-over from other donors' samples.

This clonotype was observed a handful of times. J is TRBJ2-3 and V is TRBV20-1; D perhaps matches TRBD1 (5 bases). With 5 bases removed from V and 2 bases from J, the gap between germline ends came to 14 bases. The CDR3 loop spans 14 amino acids. Germline lookup yields CDR1 DFQATT and CDR2 SNEGSKA (reference sequence). The CDR3 region has the DNA TGCAGTGCTGGACACCGGCGTCTCACAGATACGCAGTATTTT. This translates into CSAGHRRLTDTQYF.

The chain recombines TRBV20-1 with TRBJ2-7; D remains ambiguous. The CDR3 is 15 residues long. V was pared by 6 bases and J by 2 bases, with 20 bases between. CDR1 and CDR2 from the germline V gene are DFQATT and SNEGSKA (reference sequence). As DNA, the CDR3 is TGCAGTGCCCGGTTCCCCGGGCCAACTACCTACGAGCAGTACTTC. Translation: CSARFPGPTTYEQYF.

This clonotype was picked up a small number of times. Here the CDR3 DNA reads TGCGCCAGCAACGGCGGGAGGACAGATACGCAGTATTTT. It encodes CASNGGRTDTQYF. This chain links TRBV10-2 with TRBJ2-3; 8 bases align to TRBD2. V lost 7 bases to trimming and J lost 3 bases; unmatched junction nucleotides: 3. Germline CDR1 reads WSHSY; CDR2 reads SAAADI. CDR3 length: 13 residues.

The chain has TRBV20-1 and TRBJ2-7; D tentatively fits TRBD1 or TRBD2 (6 bases each). CDR3 length: 20 residues. Trimming shortened V by 0 bases and J by 1 base, and 28 bases separated the two germline ends. The germline gives CDR1 DFQATT, CDR2 SNEGSKA (reference sequence). Written as DNA, the CDR3 is TGCAGTGCTAGAGATGGTTTTGGGGGAACCGGGGGCGGCTTTTCCTACGAGCAGTACTTC. Translation gives CSARDGFGGTGGGFSYEQYF.

This clonotype showed up just a few times. The chain's CDR3 is CASSFTGVHEQYF. The CDR3 coding sequence is TGTGCCAGCAGCTTCACAGGGGTGCACGAGCAGTACTTC. J is TRBJ2-7 and V is TRBV7-2; 7 nucleotides line up with TRBD1. Per the germline V gene, CDR1 is SGHTA and CDR2 is FQGNSA. Losses at the gene ends were 3 bases for V and 5 bases for J; bases not matched to a gene: 4. This CDR3 is built from 13 residues.

There are a few counts of this clonotype. This chain joins TRBV4-1 and TRBJ2-4; no definite D call. The germline V gene encodes CDR1 MGHRA and CDR2 YSYEKL. V dropped 1 base and J dropped 0 bases, with 10 bases sitting between them. CDR3 length: 16 residues. CDR3 DNA sequence: TGCGCCAGCAGCCAAGGGGATTCCCTAGCCAAAAACATTCAGTACTTC. Amino acid sequence: CASSQGDSLAKNIQYF.

The chain employs TRBV6-5 and TRBJ2-7, with D uncertain. With 6 bases removed from V and 7 bases from J, the gap between germline ends came to 10 bases. This CDR3 comprises 11 residues. Germline CDR1 and CDR2: MNHEY and SVGAGI. DNA of the CDR3: TGTGCCAGCAGAACCCCAGCAGAGCAGTACTTC. It is translated as CASRTPAEQYF.

This clonotype was counted between two and nine times. The rearrangement uses TRBV29-1 and TRBJ2-7; D possibly uses TRBD1 or TRBD2 (6 bases each). The CDR3 has 12 amino acids. CDR1 and CDR2 from the germline V gene are SQVTM and ANQGSEA. V was shortened by 4 bases and J by 6 bases, with 13 bases between the two germline ends. For the CDR3, the DNA is TGCAGCGTTGGTAAGGAGGGGGTCGAGCAGTACTTC. It yields the protein CSVGKEGVEQYF.

The chain couples TRBV24-1 to TRBJ2-1; 9 bases are a match to TRBD2. Germline V gene data show CDR1 as KGHDR and CDR2 as SFDVKD. The CDR3 has 14 amino acids. The V gene end was trimmed by 4 bases and the J gene end by 5 bases; junction bases not matched to a gene: 2. CDR3 nucleotides: TGTGCCACCAGTGAGCGGGGGGGGAACAATGAGCAGTTCTTC. Translated: CATSERGGNNEQFF.

This clonotype has just a few counts. The CDR3 DNA reads as TGCAGCGTTGAAGAGGGCATAGATACGCAGTATTTT. Translating gives CSVEEGIDTQYF. The chain uses TRBV29-1 and TRBJ2-3; D uncertain. The length of the CDR3 is 12 residues. With 0 bases removed from V and 5 bases from J, the gap between germline ends came to 6 bases. Per the germline V gene, CDR1 is SQVTM and CDR2 is ANQGSEA.

Many counts were recorded for this clonotype. V usage is TRBV29-1 and J usage is TRBJ2-7, with 8 positions matching TRBD1. There are 11 residues in the CDR3. J gave up 3 bases and V 6 bases, and 1 base lay outside the gene matches. Germline V gene data show CDR1 as SQVTM and CDR2 as ANQGSEA. The CDR3 nucleotides are TGCAGCGTACAGGGGGGCTACGAGCAGTACTTC. Amino acid sequence: CSVQGGYEQYF.

The chain carries TRBV12-3 or TRBV12-4 and TRBJ1-2; D is possibly TRBD1 (5 bases). The CDR3 spans 14 residues. The V gene lost 3 bases and the J gene lost 4 bases, with 12 bases spanning the gap. CDR3 amino acids: CASSFQGMTYGYTF. The CDR3 DNA is TGTGCCAGCAGTTTCCAGGGTATGACCTATGGCTACACCTTC.

A few counts support this clonotype. DNA for the CDR3: TGTGCCAGCAGTTATATTGGACCCAAAGAGACCCAGTACTTC. Translating gives CASSYIGPKETQYF. The chain is built from TRBV6-2 or TRBV6-3 and TRBJ2-5; no reliable D call. V lost 3 bases, J lost 3 bases, and 11 bases lay in between. The CDR3 contains 14 residues. Germline values: CDR1 MNHEY, CDR2 SVGEGT.

This clonotype has a handful of counts. The J gene is TRBJ2-3, the V gene TRBV5-5; D may correspond to TRBD1 or TRBD2 (6 bases each). This CDR3 has 14 residues. CDR1 is SGHKS and CDR2 is YYEKEE in the germline V gene (reference sequence). V gave up 4 bases and J gave up 5 bases, with 14 bases separating them. The CDR3 bases are TGTGCCAGCAGCCCCACGGGGGCGCGAGATACGCAGTATTTT. Amino acids: CASSPTGARDTQYF.

The genes are TRBV7-2 and TRBJ2-1; no clear D. Germline CDR1 reads SGHTA; CDR2 reads FQGNSA. The V and J ends lost 1 base and 4 bases respectively, with 8 bases between them. This CDR3 is built from 14 residues. The CDR3 DNA reads as TGTGCCAGCAGCTTAGGTATCGGTTACAATGAGCAGTTCTTC. It is translated as CASSLGIGYNEQFF. The full variable domain, with the rest looked up from reference TRBV7-2 and TRBJ2-1, is GAGVSQSPSNKVTEKGKDVELRCDPISGHTALYWYRQSLGQGLEFLIYFQGNSAPDKSGLPSDRFSAERTGGSVSTLTIQRTQQEDSAVYLCASSLGIGYNEQFFGPGTRLTVL.

This clonotype was seen ten or more times. The rearrangement links TRBV4-1 to TRBJ2-1, with 8 bases matching TRBD2. Germline V gives CDR1 MGHRA, CDR2 YSYEKL. The J segment lost 5 bases and the V segment lost 1 base, leaving 16 bases of the junction unmatched. This CDR3 is 19 amino acids long. The CDR3 DNA reads as TGCGCCAGCAGCCAAGTGCCCCGGATTACCAGCGGGAGACACAATGAGCAGTTCTTC. Its translation: CASSQVPRITSGRHNEQFF.

In this sample, this clonotype turned up many times. V usage is TRBV7-9 and J usage is TRBJ1-1; no firm D call. Trimming pared 2 bases from V and 0 bases from J, leaving 1 base between. This CDR3 has 12 residues. Germline CDR1 is SEHNR and CDR2 is FQNEAQ (reference sequence). The CDR3 DNA sequence: TGTGCCAGCAGCTTATTGAACACTGAAGCTTTCTTT. Translation gives CASSLLNTEAFF.

The sample holds one count of this clonotype. This chain connects TRBV10-3 to TRBJ1-1, with D maybe TRBD1 (5 bases). Trimming left V 6 bases short and J 1 base short, with 9 bases between. CDR3 length: 13 residues. Germline V CDR1 and CDR2: ENHRY, SYGVKD. The CDR3 bases are TGTGCCATCAGGGTTGGGGGGAACACTGAAGCTTTCTTT. As protein: CAIRVGGNTEAFF.

There are a few counts of this clonotype. The chain uses TRBV5-4 and TRBJ2-1, with 7 bases lining up with TRBD2. The CDR3 covers 12 residues. V lost 4 bases to trimming and J lost 5 bases; unmatched junction nucleotides: 0. CDR1 SGHNT and CDR2 YYREEE come from the germline V gene (reference sequence). Here the CDR3 reads CASSAGDNEQFF. CDR3 bases: TGTGCCAGCAGCGCGGGGGACAATGAGCAGTTCTTC.

This clonotype was found a few times. V gene TRBV7-9 combines with J gene TRBJ2-5, with D uncertain. The CDR3 covers 16 residues. Germline-derived CDR1 and CDR2 are SEHNR and FQNEAQ (reference sequence). V lost 5 bases and J 0 bases, leaving 16 bases between the germline ends. CDR3 DNA sequence: TGTGCCAGCAGCCTTGGACCCGCCCTGTACCAAGAGACCCAGTACTTC. Its protein product is CASSLGPALYQETQYF. Looking up the rest from reference TRBV7-9 and TRBJ2-5 gives the full variable domain: DTGVSQNPRHKITKRGQNVTFRCDPISEHNRLYWYRQTLGQGPEFLTYFQNEAQLEKSRLLSDRFSAERPKGSFSTLEIQRTEQGDSAMYLCASSLGPALYQETQYFGPGTRLLVL.

The CDR3 reads CASSLERGRADTQYF. The DNA for the CDR3 is TGTGCCAGCAGCTTGGAGCGGGGGAGGGCAGATACGCAGTATTTT. The gene calls are TRBV5-6 and TRBJ2-3; 8 bases fit TRBD2. V shed 0 bases and J 4 bases; nucleotides not matched to a gene: 4. The CDR3 spans 15 residues. Germline CDR1 SGHDT, CDR2 YYEEEE.